This T cell receptor (beta chain) was recorded in a study of T-cell memory formation after mild COVID-19. The study's findings and limits: The finding that pre-infection memory included some responding clones suggested that cross-reactive memory joined.

TCRdb re-called the 5' RACE reads through MiXCR, storing one row per CDR3 protein. There are around 450,000 distinct CDR3 sequences in the sample; 15% to 20% occur only once, and approximately 8.1% lies in the top ten. As for this clonotype: The antigen is undetermined.

CDR3 size: 12 residues. The ends were cut back, 7 bases at V and 5 bases at J, with 10 bases in the middle. The germline V gene has CDR1 MNHNS and CDR2 SASEGT. The receptor was isolated from an adult woman who had mild COVID-19 (a few samples of this study predate the infection). Cell type and time point are not known. The chain recombines TRBV6-1 with TRBJ2-3; unclear D gene. The sequencing sample was made of PBMCs or a T cell subset sorted from them (not recorded which). For the CDR3, the DNA is TGTGCCAGCACCCCGAGTGTAGATACGCAGTATTTT. It is translated as CASTPSVDTQYF.